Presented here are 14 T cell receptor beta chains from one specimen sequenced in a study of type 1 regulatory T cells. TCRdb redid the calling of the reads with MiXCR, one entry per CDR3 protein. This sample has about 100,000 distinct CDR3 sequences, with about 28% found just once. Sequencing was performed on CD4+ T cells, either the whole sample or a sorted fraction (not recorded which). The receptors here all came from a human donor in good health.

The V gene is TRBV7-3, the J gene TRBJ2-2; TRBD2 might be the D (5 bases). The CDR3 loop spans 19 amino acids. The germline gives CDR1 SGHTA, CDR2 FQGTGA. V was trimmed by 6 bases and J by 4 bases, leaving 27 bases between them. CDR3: CASSKGLYSGGSGTGELFF. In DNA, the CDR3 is TGTGCCAGCAGTAAAGGCCTATATTCGGGCGGGTCGGGCACCGGGGAGCTGTTTTTT.

CDR3 nucleotide sequence: TGCAGTACCCAGATAACGCTAGCGGGAGCTCGTGAGCAGTTCTTC. Its protein product is CSTQITLAGAREQFF. This sequence joins TRBV20-1 and TRBJ2-1; 10 bases agree with TRBD2. From germline, CDR1 is DFQATT and CDR2 SNEGSKA (reference sequence). This CDR3 has 15 residues. Trimming took 8 bases from V and 9 from J; bases not matched to a gene: 16.

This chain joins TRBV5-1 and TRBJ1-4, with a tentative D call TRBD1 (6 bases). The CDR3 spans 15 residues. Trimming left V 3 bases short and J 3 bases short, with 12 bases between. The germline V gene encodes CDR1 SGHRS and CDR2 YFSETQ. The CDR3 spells CASSWTEGSNEKLFF. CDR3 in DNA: TGCGCCAGCAGCTGGACAGAGGGGTCTAATGAAAAACTGTTTTTT.

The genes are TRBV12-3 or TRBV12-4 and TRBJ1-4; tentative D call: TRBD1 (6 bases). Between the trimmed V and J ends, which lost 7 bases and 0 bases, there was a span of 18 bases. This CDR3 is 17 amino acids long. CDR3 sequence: CASTPGSGATTNEKLFF. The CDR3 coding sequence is TGTGCCAGCACCCCCGGGTCAGGGGCTACAACTAATGAAAAACTGTTTTTT.

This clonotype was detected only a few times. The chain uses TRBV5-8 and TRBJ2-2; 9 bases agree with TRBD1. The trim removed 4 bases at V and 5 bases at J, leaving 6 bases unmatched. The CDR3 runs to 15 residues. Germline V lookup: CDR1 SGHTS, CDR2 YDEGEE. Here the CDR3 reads CASSPRDRATGELFF. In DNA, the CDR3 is TGTGCCAGCAGCCCCCGGGACAGGGCGACCGGGGAGCTGTTTTTT. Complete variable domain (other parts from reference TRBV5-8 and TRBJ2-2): EAGVTQSPTHLIKTRGQQATLRCSPISGHTSVYWYQQALGLGLQFLLWYDEGEERNRGNFPPRFSGRQFPNYSSELNVNALELEDSALYLCASSPRDRATGELFFGEGSRLTVL.

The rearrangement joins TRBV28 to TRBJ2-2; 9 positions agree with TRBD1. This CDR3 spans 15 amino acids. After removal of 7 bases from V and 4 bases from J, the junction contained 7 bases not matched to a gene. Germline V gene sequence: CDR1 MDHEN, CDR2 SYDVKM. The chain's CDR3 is CASTPGTGITGELFF. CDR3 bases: TGTGCCAGCACTCCCGGGACAGGGATCACCGGGGAGCTGTTTTTT.

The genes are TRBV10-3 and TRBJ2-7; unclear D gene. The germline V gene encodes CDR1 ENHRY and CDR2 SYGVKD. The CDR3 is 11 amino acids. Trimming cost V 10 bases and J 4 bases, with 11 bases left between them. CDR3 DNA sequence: TGTGCCACCAACGACCGATACGAGCAGTACTTC. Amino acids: CATNDRYEQYF.

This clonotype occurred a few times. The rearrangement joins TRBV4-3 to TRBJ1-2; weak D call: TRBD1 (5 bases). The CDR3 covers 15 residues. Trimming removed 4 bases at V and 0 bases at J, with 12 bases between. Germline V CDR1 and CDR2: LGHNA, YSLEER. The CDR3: CASSRNRSPNYGYTF. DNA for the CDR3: TGCGCCAGCAGCCGAAACAGGTCTCCTAACTATGGCTACACCTTC.

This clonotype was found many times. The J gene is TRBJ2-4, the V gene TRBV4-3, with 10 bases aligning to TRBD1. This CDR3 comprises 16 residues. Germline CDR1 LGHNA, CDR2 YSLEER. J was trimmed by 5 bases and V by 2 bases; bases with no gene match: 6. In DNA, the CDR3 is TGCGCCAGCAGCCAACATTCTGGGACAGGGGAAAACATTCAGTACTTC. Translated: CASSQHSGTGENIQYF.

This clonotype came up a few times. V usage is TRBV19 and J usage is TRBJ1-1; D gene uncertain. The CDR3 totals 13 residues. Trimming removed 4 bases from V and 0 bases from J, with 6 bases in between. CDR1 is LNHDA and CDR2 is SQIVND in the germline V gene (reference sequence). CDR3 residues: CASSSAVNTEAFF. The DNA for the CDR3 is TGTGCCAGTAGTAGTGCAGTGAACACTGAAGCTTTCTTT.

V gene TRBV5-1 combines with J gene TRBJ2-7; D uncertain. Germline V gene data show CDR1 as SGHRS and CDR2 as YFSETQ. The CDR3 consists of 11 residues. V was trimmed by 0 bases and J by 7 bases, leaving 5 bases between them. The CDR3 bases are TGCGCCAGCAGCTTGGAAAGGGAGCAGTACTTC. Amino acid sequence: CASSLEREQYF.

The CDR3 nucleotides read TGTGCCAGCTCGTCAATCGGGGCCAACGTCCTGACTTTC. Protein product: CASSSIGANVLTF. This chain connects TRBV5-5 to TRBJ2-6, with unresolved D. With 7 bases removed from V and 4 bases from J, the gap between germline ends came to 9 bases. The CDR3 is made up of 13 amino acids. Germline values: CDR1 SGHKS, CDR2 YYEKEE (reference sequence). The full variable domain, in which reference TRBV5-5 and TRBJ2-6 provide the parts outside the CDR3, is DAGVTQSPTHLIKTRGQQVTLRCSPISGHKSVSWYQQVLGQGPQFIFQYYEKEERGRGNFPDRFSARQFPNYSSELNVNALLLGDSALYLCASSSIGANVLTFGAGSRLTVL.

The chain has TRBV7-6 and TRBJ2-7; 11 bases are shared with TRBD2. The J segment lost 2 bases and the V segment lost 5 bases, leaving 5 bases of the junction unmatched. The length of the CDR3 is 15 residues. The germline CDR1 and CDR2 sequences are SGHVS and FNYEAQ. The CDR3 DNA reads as TGTGCCAGCAGCCTGACTAGCGGGATGCCCTACGAGCAGTACTTC. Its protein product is CASSLTSGMPYEQYF.

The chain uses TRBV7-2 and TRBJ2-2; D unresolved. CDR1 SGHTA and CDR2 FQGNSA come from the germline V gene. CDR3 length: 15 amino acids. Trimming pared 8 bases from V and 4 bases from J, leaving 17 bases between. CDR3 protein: CASPPHRSFTGELFF. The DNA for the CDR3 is TGTGCCAGCCCCCCCCACAGATCCTTCACCGGGGAGCTGTTTTTT.